A single TCR beta chain is shown here with its context. This clonotype was counted a few times. The antigen it recognizes is unknown. Per-base qualities were not stored, and no clone one base away is much larger. Reading the label with the study, this specimen's treatment or condition is: allogeneic hematopoietic cell transplantation with graft depleted of TCRalphabeta T cells and CD19 B cells. The transplant recipients were children given TCRalphabeta/CD19-depleted allogeneic hematopoietic cell grafts. This record belongs to a study of T-cell reconstitution after alpha-beta-depleted transplantation in children (dated by TCRdb to 2016 to 2017). Context from the whole study: The study quantitatively tracked T-cell immune reconstitution after TCRalphabeta/CD19-depleted allogeneic hematopoietic cell transplantation in children using TCR repertoire profiling.

The library was obtained by PCR. Data came from an Illumina HiSeq 2500. To normalize quantification of the TCRbeta repertoire, the TCR libraries were built with molecular barcoding that relied on unique molecular identifiers. The public reads were quality trimmed at Q25 with fastp and then assembled into clones with MiXCR by TCRdb, keeping productive beta chains. Each CDR3 protein appears once, grouped with its most common genes and DNA. The sample table shows hundreds of thousands of distinct CDR3 sequences, and around 12% are seen once. The ten largest make up approximately 0.8% of the sample. Findings and caveats that apply to the study as a whole: Hyperexpanded clone frequencies declined over subsequent months; after one year, T-cell counts and TCRbeta diversity were mostly attributed to newly produced T cells. About two months after transplant, the apparently early recovery of alphabetaT-cell counts reportedly depended on just several hundred clones that had expanded rapidly and came from non-depleted graft cells. The high TCRbeta diversity at day 60 in some patients was ascribed to recipient T cells and intrathymic progenitors that had survived conditioning.

Taken from the germline V gene (reference sequence), the CDR1 and CDR2 loops are LNHNV and YYDKDF. From its cysteine to its phenylalanine, the CDR3 spans 13 amino acids. The only DNA kept is the CDR3, 39 bases in frame from the first base. Cut back by 5 bases and 8 bases, the V and J ends lie 14 bases apart. This TCR came from a girl aged 2 to 10 with congenital amegakaryocytic thrombocytopenia, due to receive a stem cell transplant. Sequenced here: PBMCs, sampled before TCRalphabeta/CD19-depleted stem cell transplant. In this chain, TRBV15 is recombined with TRBJ2-3; no D gene is confidently identified. The base sequence is TGTGCCACCAGCCTGGATTACATTCCTACGCAGTATTTT. Its amino acids are CATSLDYIPTQYF.